Following are 12 T cell receptor beta chains from one sample sequenced in a study of T-cell memory formation after mild COVID-19. TCRdb re-called the 5' RACE reads through MiXCR, storing one row per CDR3 protein. The sample lists 300,000 to 400,000 distinct CDR3 sequences; about an eighth were seen once. The material sequenced was PBMCs or a T cell subset sorted from them (not recorded which). The origin of the receptors is a man younger than 35 who had mild COVID-19 (a few samples of this study predate the infection). Cell type and time point are not known.

This rearrangement joins TRBV28 to TRBJ1-2, with TRBD1 identical over 11 bases. The CDR3 is 15 residues long. Germline loops: CDR1 MDHEN, CDR2 SYDVKM. V was clipped by 6 bases and J by 5 bases; unmatched bases: 8. CDR3 nucleotide sequence: TGTGCCAGCAGCTCCGGACAGGGGGCGGTGTATGGCTACACCTTC. Protein sequence: CASSSGQGAVYGYTF.

This clonotype was counted only a few times. This sequence joins TRBV9 and TRBJ2-3; D uncertain. In germline, CDR1 is SGDLS, CDR2 YYNGEE. The CDR3 spans 13 residues. Trimming shortened V by 0 bases and J by 7 bases, and 9 bases separated the two germline ends. The CDR3 DNA sequence: TGTGCCAGCAGCGTAGGTGGCGGAAATACGCAGTATTTT. Protein sequence: CASSVGGGNTQYF.

This clonotype was counted a few times. V usage is TRBV13 and J usage is TRBJ2-1; D perhaps matches TRBD2 (5 bases). Per the germline V gene, CDR1 is PRHDT and CDR2 is FYEKMQ (reference sequence). This CDR3 comprises 14 residues. The germline V and J ends were trimmed by 5 bases and 5 bases, with 13 bases remaining between them. For the CDR3, the DNA is TGTGCCAGCAGCCCTGGGCTTAGCGACAATGAGCAGTTCTTC. As protein: CASSPGLSDNEQFF.

This clonotype came up many times. The chain recombines TRBV7-6 with TRBJ1-6; D is ambiguous. V gave up 6 bases and J gave up 10 bases, with 13 bases separating them. The CDR3 sequence is 13 residues long. Germline loops: CDR1 SGHVS, CDR2 FNYEAQ. The CDR3 reads CASSPSLGSPLHF. CDR3 DNA sequence: TGTGCCAGCAGTCCCTCTTTGGGATCACCCCTCCACTTT.

In its sample, this clonotype is large. The chain uses TRBV6-4 and TRBJ2-6; the match to TRBD1 covers 8 bases. Germline V gene lookup returns CDR1 MRHNA and CDR2 SNTAGT. CDR3 length: 16 residues. Losses at the gene ends were 0 bases for V and 2 bases for J; bases not matched to a gene: 0. The CDR3 loop reads CASSDSTGAGANVLTF. The CDR3 DNA follows: TGTGCCAGCAGTGACTCGACAGGGGCTGGGGCCAACGTCCTGACTTTC.

This clonotype has more than one count but fewer than ten. The genes are TRBV7-8 and TRBJ1-5, with 8 bases aligning to TRBD1. Unmatched junction bases numbered 11, after V lost 2 bases and J lost 8 bases. There are 16 residues in the CDR3. From germline, CDR1 is SGHVS and CDR2 FQNEAQ. The CDR3 DNA sequence: TGTGCCAGCAGCTTACACCGAGGCAGGGGGCAGGAGCCCCAGCATTTT. Its protein product is CASSLHRGRGQEPQHF.

This clonotype was detected only a few times. The genes are TRBV21-1 and TRBJ2-7; the D call TRBD2 from the table was never checked on the DNA. TRBV21-1 corresponds to a pseudogene. The CDR3 loop spans 14 amino acids. The chain's CDR3 is CASSPREGSYEQYV. The DNA for the CDR3 is TGTGCCAGCAGCCCCCGGGAGGGGTCCTACGAGCAGTACGTC.

The chain combines TRBV27 with TRBJ2-1; TRBD2 aligns across 7 bases. The CDR3 totals 16 residues. Germline CDR1 is MNHEY and CDR2 is SMNVEV (reference sequence). With 4 bases clipped from V and 0 bases from J, the junction kept 6 bases outside the gene matches. In DNA form, the CDR3 reads TGTGCCAGCAGTTATAGCGGGCGGAGCTCCTACAATGAGCAGTTCTTC. It codes for CASSYSGRSSYNEQFF.

This clonotype was counted many times. The gene calls are TRBV5-1 and TRBJ2-7, with a possible D match to TRBD1 (6 bases). This CDR3 has 15 amino acids. Germline V gene lookup returns CDR1 SGHRS and CDR2 YFSETQ. Trimming took off 4 bases at V and 2 bases at J, with 16 bases between the two ends. The CDR3 loop reads CASSHGPQGTYEQYF. The CDR3 DNA sequence: TGCGCCAGCAGCCACGGGCCTCAGGGGACCTACGAGCAGTACTTC.

The V and J genes are TRBV7-9 and TRBJ2-7; tentatively, D is TRBD2 (6 bases). The length of the CDR3 is 17 residues. The V gene's germline CDR1 is SEHNR and CDR2 FQNEAQ (reference sequence). V was clipped by 2 bases and J by 4 bases, with 21 bases between them. CDR3 nucleotides: TGTGCCAGCAGCTTACCCCTGGAGGGGCCCTCAATTTACGAGCAGTACTTC. Translating gives CASSLPLEGPSIYEQYF.

The chain carries TRBV5-1 and TRBJ1-1; D not certain. Trimming pared 4 bases from V and 4 bases from J, leaving 11 bases between. The CDR3 has 13 amino acids. Germline values: CDR1 SGHRS, CDR2 YFSETQ. The CDR3 DNA reads as TGCGCCAGCAGCGACGGATTCGGCACTGAAGCTTTCTTT. Its protein product is CASSDGFGTEAFF. The complete variable domain, with remaining parts taken from reference TRBV5-1 and TRBJ1-1, reads KAGVTQTPRYLIKTRGQQVTLSCSPISGHRSVSWYQQTPGQGLQFLFEYFSETQRNKGNFPGRFSGRQFSNSRSEMNVSTLELGDSALYLCASSDGFGTEAFFGQGTRLTVV.

The chain combines TRBV7-9 with TRBJ2-7, with a tentative D call TRBD2 (6 bases). The CDR3 is 13 amino acids. V gave up 5 bases and J gave up 7 bases, with 15 bases separating them. Germline lookup yields CDR1 SEHNR and CDR2 FQNEAQ (reference sequence). CDR3 sequence: CASSPPGRGEQYF. DNA for the CDR3: TGTGCCAGCAGCCCACCCGGACGGGGGGAGCAGTACTTC. The variable domain in full, with the rest retrieved from reference TRBV7-9 and TRBJ2-7, is DTGVSQNPRHKITKRGQNVTFRCDPISEHNRLYWYRQTLGQGPEFLTYFQNEAQLEKSRLLSDRFSAERPKGSFSTLEIQRTEQGDSAMYLCASSPPGRGEQYFGPGTRLTVT.